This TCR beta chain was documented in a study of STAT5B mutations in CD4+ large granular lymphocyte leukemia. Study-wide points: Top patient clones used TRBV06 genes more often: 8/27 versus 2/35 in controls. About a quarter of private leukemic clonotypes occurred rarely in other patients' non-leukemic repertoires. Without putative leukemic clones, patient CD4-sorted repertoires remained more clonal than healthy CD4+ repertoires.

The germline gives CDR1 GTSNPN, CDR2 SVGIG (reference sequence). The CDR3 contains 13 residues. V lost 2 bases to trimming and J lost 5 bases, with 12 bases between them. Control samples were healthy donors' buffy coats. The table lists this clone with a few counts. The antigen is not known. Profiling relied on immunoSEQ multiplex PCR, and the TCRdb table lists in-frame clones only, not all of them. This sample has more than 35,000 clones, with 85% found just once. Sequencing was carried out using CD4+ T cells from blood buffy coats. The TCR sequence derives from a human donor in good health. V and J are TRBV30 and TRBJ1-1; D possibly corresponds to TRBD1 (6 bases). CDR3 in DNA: TGTGCCTGGAGTAAGGACAGACGGACTGAAGCTTTCTTT. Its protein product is CAWSKDRRTEAFF. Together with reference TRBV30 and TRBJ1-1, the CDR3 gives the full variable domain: SQTIHQWPATLVQPVGSPLSLECTVEGTSNPNLYWYRQAAGRGLQLLFYSVGIGQISSEVPQNLSASRPQDRQFILSSKKLLLSDSGFYLCAWSKDRRTEAFFGQGTRLTVV.